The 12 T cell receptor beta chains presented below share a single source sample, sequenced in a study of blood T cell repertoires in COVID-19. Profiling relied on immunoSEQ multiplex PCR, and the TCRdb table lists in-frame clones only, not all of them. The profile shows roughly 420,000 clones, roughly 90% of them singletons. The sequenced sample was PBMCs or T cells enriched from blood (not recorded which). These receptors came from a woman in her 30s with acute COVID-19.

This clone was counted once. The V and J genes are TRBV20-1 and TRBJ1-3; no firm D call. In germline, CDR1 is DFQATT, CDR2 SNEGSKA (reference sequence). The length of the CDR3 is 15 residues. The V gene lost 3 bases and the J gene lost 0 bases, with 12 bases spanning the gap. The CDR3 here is CSASFGTNSGNTIYF. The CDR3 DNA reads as TGCAGTGCTAGTTTTGGTACAAACTCTGGAAACACCATATATTTT.

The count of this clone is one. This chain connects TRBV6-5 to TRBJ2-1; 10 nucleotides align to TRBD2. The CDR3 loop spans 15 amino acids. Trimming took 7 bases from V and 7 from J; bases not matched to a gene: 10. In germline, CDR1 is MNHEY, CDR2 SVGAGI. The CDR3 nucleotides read TGTGCCAGCACCCCAGCGGGGGGGCCTCGGAATGAGCAGTTCTTC. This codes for CASTPAGGPRNEQFF.

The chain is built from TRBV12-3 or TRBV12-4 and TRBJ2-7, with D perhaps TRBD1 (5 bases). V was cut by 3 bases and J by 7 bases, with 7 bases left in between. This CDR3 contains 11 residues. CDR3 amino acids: CASSLSGEQYF. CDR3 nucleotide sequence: TGTGCCAGCAGTTTGTCAGGGGAGCAGTACTTC.

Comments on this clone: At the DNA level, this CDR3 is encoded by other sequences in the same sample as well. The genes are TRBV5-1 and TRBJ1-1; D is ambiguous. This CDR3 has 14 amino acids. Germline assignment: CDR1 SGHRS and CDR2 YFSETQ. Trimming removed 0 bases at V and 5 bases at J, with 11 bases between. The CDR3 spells CASSLAGGNTEAFF. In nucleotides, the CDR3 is TGCGCCAGCAGCTTGGCGGGAGGGAATACTGAAGCTTTCTTT.

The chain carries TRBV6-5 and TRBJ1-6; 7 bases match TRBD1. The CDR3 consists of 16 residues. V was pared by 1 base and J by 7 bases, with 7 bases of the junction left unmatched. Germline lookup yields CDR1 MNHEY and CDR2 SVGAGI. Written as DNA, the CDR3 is TGTGCCAGCAGTTACTTCCCGACAGGGTTCAATTCACCCCTCCACTTT. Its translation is CASSYFPTGFNSPLHF.

CDR3 sequence: CASSGTTGVNTEAFF. The DNA for the CDR3 is TGTGCCAGCTCCGGTACTACAGGGGTGAACACTGAAGCTTTCTTT. The genes are TRBV18 and TRBJ1-1; 7 nucleotides line up with TRBD1. After removal of 6 bases from V and 0 bases from J, the junction contained 7 bases not matched to a gene. Germline loops: CDR1 KGHSH, CDR2 LQKENI. CDR3 length: 15 residues.

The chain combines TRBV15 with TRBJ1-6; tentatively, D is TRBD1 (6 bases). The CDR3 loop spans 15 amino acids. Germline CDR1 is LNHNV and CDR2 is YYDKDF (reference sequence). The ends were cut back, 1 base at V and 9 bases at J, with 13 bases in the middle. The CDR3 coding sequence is TGTGCCACCAGCAGAGTCCAGGGGACGGGTTCACCCCTCCACTTT. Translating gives CATSRVQGTGSPLHF.

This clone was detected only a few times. The CDR3 reads CASSPTGSDYGYTF. The CDR3 coding sequence is TGTGCCAGCTCACCCACAGGGAGCGACTATGGCTACACCTTC. J is TRBJ1-2 and V is TRBV18; a weak D match, TRBD1 (6 bases). This CDR3 has 14 residues. The V end lost 3 bases, the J end lost 3 bases, and 11 bases lay between the germline ends. CDR1 is KGHSH and CDR2 is LQKENI in the germline V gene.

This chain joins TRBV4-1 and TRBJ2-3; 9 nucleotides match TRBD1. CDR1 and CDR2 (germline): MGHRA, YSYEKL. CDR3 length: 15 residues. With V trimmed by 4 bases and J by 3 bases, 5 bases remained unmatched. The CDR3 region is CASSLRQGDTDTQYF. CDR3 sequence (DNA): TGCGCCAGCAGCCTCCGACAGGGGGATACAGATACGCAGTATTTT.

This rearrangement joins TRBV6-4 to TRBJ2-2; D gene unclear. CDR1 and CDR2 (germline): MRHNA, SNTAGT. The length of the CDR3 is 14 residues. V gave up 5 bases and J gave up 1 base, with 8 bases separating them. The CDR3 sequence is CASSPARNTGELFF. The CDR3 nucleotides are TGTGCCAGCAGTCCCGCGAGGAACACCGGGGAGCTGTTTTTT.

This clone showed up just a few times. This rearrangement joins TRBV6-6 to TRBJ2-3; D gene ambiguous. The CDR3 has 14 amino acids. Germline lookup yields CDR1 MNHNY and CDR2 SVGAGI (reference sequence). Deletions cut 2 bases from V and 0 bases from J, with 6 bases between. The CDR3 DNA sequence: TGTGCCAGCAGTTACAGAACTAGCACAGATACGCAGTATTTT. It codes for CASSYRTSTDTQYF.

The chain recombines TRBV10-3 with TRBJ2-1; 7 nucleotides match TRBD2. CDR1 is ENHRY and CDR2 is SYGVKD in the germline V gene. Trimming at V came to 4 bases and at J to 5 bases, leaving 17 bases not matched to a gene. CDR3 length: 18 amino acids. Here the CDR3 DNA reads TGTGCCATCAGTGGGAGAGATTTACTAGCGAACCGGGACAATGAGCAGTTCTTC. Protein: CAISGRDLLANRDNEQFF.